The 22 T cell receptor beta chains in this list originate from one sample, sequenced in a study of CD8 T cells in Susac syndrome. Random hexamers were used to reverse transcribe an amount of roughly 0.45 to 1 ug RNA. MiXCR was run by TCRdb on the immunoSEQ multiplex PCR reads, yielding one entry per CDR3 protein. The sample includes 250,000 to 300,000 distinct CDR3 sequences, around nine tenths of them seen just once. The material sequenced was CD8+ T cells from PBMCs. These TCRs come from a human donor with multiple sclerosis.

This clonotype was counted a single time. The V and J genes are TRBV7-6 and TRBJ2-2, with D uncertain. The CDR3 length is 15 residues. Germline V gene sequence: CDR1 SGHVS, CDR2 FNYEAQ. Trimming took 7 bases from V and 0 from J, leaving 12 bases between them. CDR3 loop: CASTLGISNTGELFF. The CDR3 DNA is TGTGCCAGCACCCTCGGCATTTCGAACACCGGGGAGCTGTTTTTT.

The genes are TRBV4-1 and TRBJ2-5; D is perhaps TRBD2 (5 bases). CDR3 length: 16 amino acids. With 0 bases removed from V and 2 bases from J, the gap between germline ends came to 13 bases. CDR1 and CDR2 from the germline V gene are MGHRA and YSYEKL. CDR3 residues: CASSQESSRSQETQYF. The CDR3 DNA reads as TGCGCCAGCAGCCAAGAGTCTAGCCGGTCACAAGAGACCCAGTACTTC.

The chain carries TRBV30 and TRBJ2-5; 10 nucleotides align to TRBD2. The CDR3 is made up of 17 amino acids. Per the germline V gene, CDR1 is GTSNPN and CDR2 is SVGIG (reference sequence). The trim removed 6 bases at V and 5 bases at J, leaving 18 bases unmatched. As DNA, the CDR3 is TGTGCCTGCCCTCCCGAGGGGAGCGGGAGGGCCTGGGAGACCCAGTACTTC. Its protein product is CACPPEGSGRAWETQYF.

This sequence joins TRBV15 and TRBJ1-5, with D uncertain. The CDR3 runs 14 residues. The ends were cut back, 2 bases at V and 2 bases at J, with 7 bases in the middle. Germline V gene sequence: CDR1 LNHNV, CDR2 YYDKDF (reference sequence). The CDR3 sequence: CATSRSQGNQPQHF. In DNA, the CDR3 is TGTGCCACCAGCAGATCCCAGGGCAATCAGCCCCAGCATTTT. The complete variable domain, with remaining parts taken from reference TRBV15 and TRBJ1-5, reads DAMVIQNPRYQVTQFGKPVTLSCSQTLNHNVMYWYQQKSSQAPKLLFHYYDKDFNNEADTPDNFQSRRPNTSFCFLDIRSPGLGDTAMYLCATSRSQGNQPQHFGDGTRLSIL.

The genes are TRBV5-5 and TRBJ1-1; maybe TRBD1 (6 bases). CDR1 SGHKS and CDR2 YYEKEE come from the germline V gene (reference sequence). The V end lost 4 bases, the J end lost 0 bases, and 10 bases lay between the germline ends. The length of the CDR3 is 14 residues. CDR3 nucleotides: TGTGCCAGCAGCCGGACAGCCTTGAACACTGAAGCTTTCTTT. Amino acids: CASSRTALNTEAFF.

CDR3 amino acids: CASSQDLTELGSYEQYF. The CDR3 DNA sequence: TGTGCCAGCAGCCAAGATCTAACTGAACTAGGCTCCTACGAGCAGTACTTC. The gene calls are TRBV3-1 and TRBJ2-7; a weak D match, TRBD2 (5 bases). The CDR3 consists of 17 residues. Germline lookup yields CDR1 LGHDT and CDR2 YNNKEL (reference sequence). Trimming left V 0 bases short and J 0 bases short, with 15 bases between.

This clonotype appeared once. The gene calls are TRBV11-2 and TRBJ2-7, with 16 bases that match TRBD2. The CDR3 sequence is 20 residues long. V shed 5 bases and J 3 bases; nucleotides not matched to a gene: 16. CDR1 is SGHAT and CDR2 is FQNNGV in the germline V gene. The CDR3 nucleotides are TGTGCCAGCAGCCTACCTCCCGGGACTAGCGGGAGGGGGGCCCTCTACGAGCAGTACTTC. It encodes CASSLPPGTSGRGALYEQYF.

The rearrangement joins TRBV7-9 to TRBJ2-7, with TRBD2 matching over 15 bases. The CDR3 length is 15 residues. V shed 9 bases and J 6 bases; nucleotides not matched to a gene: 9. Per the germline V gene, CDR1 is SEHNR and CDR2 is FQNEAQ (reference sequence). CDR3 DNA sequence: TGTGCCAGTGGAGGACTAGCGGGGGGGCCGATCGAGCAGTACTTC. The encoded protein is CASGGLAGGPIEQYF.

The CDR3 DNA sequence: TGTGCCAGCAGTCTACCGGACGGGGGAAATTACGAGCAGTACTTC. Protein sequence: CASSLPDGGNYEQYF. The rearrangement joins TRBV28 to TRBJ2-7; tentative D call: TRBD2 (6 bases). Trimming cost V 5 bases and J 4 bases, with 18 bases left between them. The CDR3 consists of 15 residues. Germline CDR1 and CDR2: MDHEN and SYDVKM.

The CDR3 nucleotides read TGTGCCAGCAGCGACCGGACAGGGGATGAAGCTTTCTTT. This encodes CASSDRTGDEAFF. This chain joins TRBV9 and TRBJ1-1, with 9 bases aligning to TRBD1. V shed 3 bases, J shed 7 bases, and the junction held 4 bases outside the gene matches. CDR1 and CDR2 from the germline V gene are SGDLS and YYNGEE. This CDR3 is built from 13 residues.

The chain recombines TRBV30 with TRBJ1-1; a possible D gene is TRBD1 (6 bases). Germline lookup yields CDR1 GTSNPN and CDR2 SVGIG (reference sequence). V was shortened by 0 bases and J by 6 bases, with 11 bases between the two germline ends. The CDR3 has 13 amino acids. CDR3 in amino acids: CAWSVNRVSEAFF. CDR3 bases: TGTGCCTGGAGTGTAAACAGGGTTTCTGAAGCTTTCTTT.

This rearrangement joins TRBV3-1 to TRBJ2-2; TRBD1 matches at 9 bases. CDR3 length equals 17 residues. The V gene end was trimmed by 0 bases and the J gene end by 4 bases; junction bases not matched to a gene: 6. Per germline, CDR1 LGHDT and CDR2 YNNKEL (reference sequence). CDR3 DNA: TGTGCCAGCAGCCAAGAGTGGACAGGGGTAGGCACCGGGGAGCTGTTTTTT. Translated: CASSQEWTGVGTGELFF.

The chain recombines TRBV11-2 with TRBJ2-7; 11 nucleotides agree with TRBD2. V dropped 6 bases and J dropped 1; count of bases not matched to a gene: 2. CDR3 length: 14 amino acids. Per germline, CDR1 SGHAT and CDR2 FQNNGV. The CDR3 reads CASRVAGGSYEQYF. Here the CDR3 DNA reads TGTGCCAGCAGAGTAGCGGGAGGGTCCTACGAGCAGTACTTC.

The rearrangement links TRBV6-1 to TRBJ2-1; D is possibly TRBD1 (6 bases). The V end lost 5 bases, the J end lost 4 bases, and 18 bases lay between the germline ends. In germline, CDR1 is MNHNS, CDR2 SASEGT. This CDR3 spans 16 amino acids. The CDR3 here is CASSPPPGTRYNEQFF. The CDR3 coding sequence is TGTGCCAGCAGTCCCCCCCCCGGGACAAGATACAATGAGCAGTTCTTC.

This chain connects TRBV7-3 to TRBJ1-2; 7 positions match TRBD1. The CDR3 contains 14 residues. The V gene's germline CDR1 is SGHTA and CDR2 FQGTGA. The ends lost 4 bases at V and 10 bases at J; junction bases unmatched: 12. The CDR3 here is CASSSTGTDVFYTF. The CDR3 DNA reads TGTGCCAGCAGCTCGACCGGGACAGACGTCTTCTACACCTTC.

The chain links TRBV11-2 to TRBJ2-4; weak D call: TRBD2 (6 bases). V was shortened by 1 base and J by 0 bases, with 10 bases between the two germline ends. From germline, CDR1 is SGHAT and CDR2 FQNNGV. This CDR3 has 16 amino acids. The CDR3 sequence: CASSLVRGLAKNIQYF. In DNA form, the CDR3 reads TGTGCCAGCAGCTTAGTGCGGGGCCTAGCCAAAAACATTCAGTACTTC. Full variable domain (missing parts from reference TRBV11-2 and TRBJ2-4): EAGVAQSPRYKIIEKRQSVAFWCNPISGHATLYWYQQILGQGPKLLIQFQNNGVVDDSQLPKDRFSAERLKGVDSTLKIQPAKLEDSAVYLCASSLVRGLAKNIQYFGAGTRLSVL.

The chain carries TRBV20-1 and TRBJ1-4; no reliable D call. The CDR3 runs to 15 residues. Germline CDR1 reads DFQATT; CDR2 reads SNEGSKA (reference sequence). The V end lost 0 bases, the J end lost 0 bases, and 8 bases lay between the germline ends. CDR3 region: CSARDRTATNEKLFF. The CDR3 nucleotides are TGCAGTGCTAGAGATAGAACAGCAACTAATGAAAAACTGTTTTTT.

This clonotype was detected only a few times. This chain links TRBV19 with TRBJ2-1; 7 positions agree with TRBD2. CDR3 length: 13 amino acids. CDR1 and CDR2 (germline): LNHDA, SQIVND (reference sequence). J gave up 7 bases and V 5 bases, and 5 bases lay outside the gene matches. The CDR3 loop reads CASSPGGWNEQFF. The CDR3 bases are TGTGCCAGTAGTCCCGGGGGGTGGAATGAGCAGTTCTTC.

The CDR3 bases are TGTGCCAGCAGTTTTAGGGGACTAGCGGCATACGAGCAGTACTTC. Translated, it gives CASSFRGLAAYEQYF. The V call is TRBV28, the J call TRBJ2-7; TRBD2 matches 11 bases. With V trimmed by 3 bases and J by 4 bases, 5 bases remained unmatched. Germline loops: CDR1 MDHEN, CDR2 SYDVKM. The CDR3 contains 15 residues.

The CDR3 is CAWNGGWEDTQYF. The CDR3 bases are TGTGCCTGGAACGGGGGTTGGGAGGATACGCAGTATTTT. This chain connects TRBV30 to TRBJ2-3, with D perhaps matching TRBD2 (6 bases). This CDR3 region has 13 residues. CDR1 is GTSNPN, CDR2 SVGIG, per germline (reference sequence). Trimming left V 4 bases short and J 6 bases short, with 14 bases between.

J is TRBJ1-1 and V is TRBV7-3; D gene uncertain. V dropped 2 bases and J dropped 0 bases, with 7 bases sitting between them. Germline V lookup: CDR1 SGHTA, CDR2 FQGTGA. This CDR3 spans 14 amino acids. CDR3 amino acids: CASSLGDMNTEAFF. CDR3 sequence (DNA): TGTGCCAGCAGCTTAGGAGATATGAACACTGAAGCTTTCTTT.

This chain uses TRBV10-3 with TRBJ2-6; 8 nucleotides agree with TRBD1. CDR1 ENHRY and CDR2 SYGVKD come from the germline V gene. The V gene end was trimmed by 1 base and the J gene end by 0 bases; junction bases not matched to a gene: 8. The CDR3 is 19 amino acids. This CDR3 is CAISEFRGQARSGANVLTF. CDR3 nucleotides: TGTGCCATCAGTGAGTTTAGGGGACAGGCTCGCTCTGGGGCCAACGTCCTGACTTTC.